A selection of T cell receptor beta chains follows, all from one sample in a study of blood T cell repertoires in COVID-19. The table came from immunoSEQ multiplex PCR; TCRdb's copy has only in-frame clones and leaves some out. The table includes approximately 100,000 clones, about 91% detected once. Sequenced sample: peripheral blood. The source is a human donor in a cohort sampled during active COVID-19. The CDR3 runs from the conserved cysteine through the conserved F or W. The D gene is left open where the match is weak. The size of a clone is reported for some rows only, either as once, few or many, or as a class for expanded clones.

abundance | j_gene | v_gene | d_gene | CDR3nt | CDR3aa
. | TRBJ2-1 | TRBV11-2 | TRBD2 | TGTGCCAGCAGCGGACTAGCGGGGTACAATGAGCAGTTCTTC | CASSGLAGYNEQFF
once | TRBJ1-1 | TRBV18 | TRBD1 | TGTGCCAGCTCAGTACAGGGGGATAACACTGAAGCTTTCTTT | CASSVQGDNTEAFF
. | TRBJ2-1 | TRBV4-1 | TRBD2 | TGCGCCAGCAGCCAGAGGACTAGCGGAGGGGTCTCACGGACCTACAATGAGCAGTTCTTC | CASSQRTSGGVSRTYNEQFF
. | TRBJ2-7 | TRBV4-1 | TRBD1 | TGCGCCAGCAGCCAAGATCTGAGAGCAGGGGGCTGGGACGAGCAGTACTTC | CASSQDLRAGGWDEQYF
. | TRBJ2-7 | TRBV19 | TRBD2 | TGTGCCAGTAGTCCCGTTTCGGGACTAGCGGGGGCCTACGAGCAGTACTTC | CASSPVSGLAGAYEQYF
few | TRBJ1-5 | TRBV7-9 | . | TGTGCCGCAGGGCTTGGCAATCAGCCCCAGCATTTT | CAAGLGNQPQHF
. | TRBJ1-2 | TRBV28 | TRBD1 | TGTGCCAGCAGTTCACCCGGGGACAGGGGATTCTATGGCTACACCTTC | CASSSPGDRGFYGYTF
. | TRBJ2-1 | TRBV6-5 | TRBD2 | TGTGCCAGCAGTTACACGACCCGGGGGGATGAGCAGTTCTTC | CASSYTTRGDEQFF
. | TRBJ2-2 | TRBV2 | . | TGTGCCAGCATGGAAAATAGCCTAAAGAGTGGCACCGGGGAGCTGTTTTTT | CASMENSLKSGTGELFF
. | TRBJ2-5 | TRBV10-3 | TRBD2 | TGTGCCATCAGTGTAGCGGGGGGGCAAGAGACCCAGTACTTC | CAISVAGGQETQYF
. | TRBJ2-7 | TRBV6-2/TRBV6-3 | TRBD1 | TGTGCCAGCAGTGATAAAACCAGGGGGTCCTACGAGCAGTACTTC | CASSDKTRGSYEQYF
. | TRBJ1-2 | TRBV6-4 | TRBD1 | TGTGCCAGCAGCTACCCGGGACAGCCAAACTATGGCTACACCTTC | CASSYPGQPNYGYTF
. | TRBJ1-2 | TRBV12-3/TRBV12-4 | . | TGTGCCAGCAGTTTTTCAGGGTCCGTTGGCTACACCTTC | CASSFSGSVGYTF
. | TRBJ2-7 | TRBV7-2 | . | TGTGCCAGCAGCCGCACTAGCCTGACCTACGAGCAGTACTTC | CASSRTSLTYEQYF
. | TRBJ2-7 | TRBV23-1 | TRBD1 | TGCGCCAGCAGTCAGTTCAAGCAGGACAGGGGGACAGGGGAGCAGTACTTC | CASSQFKQDRGTGEQYF
. | TRBJ2-1 | TRBV30 | . | TGTGCCTGGAGTCTGGGGCTGGGGTACAATGAGCAGTTCTTC | CAWSLGLGYNEQFF
. | TRBJ2-7 | TRBV7-2 | TRBD2 | TGTGCCAGCAGCTTAGCCCCAGCGGGAATTGGGTACGAGCAGTACTTC | CASSLAPAGIGYEQYF
. | TRBJ1-3 | TRBV28 | . | TGTGCCAGCAGTCCGGACAGCATCAACTCTGGAAACACCATATATTTT | CASSPDSINSGNTIYF
. | TRBJ1-1 | TRBV19 | . | TGTGCCAGTAGCCCTCTTATGGCAGGGAACACTGAAGCTTTCTTT | CASSPLMAGNTEAFF
. | TRBJ2-5 | TRBV7-2 | TRBD1 | TGTGCCAGCAGCTTATGGTTTCTTCAGGGGGCGGAGACCCAGTACTTC | CASSLWFLQGAETQYF
. | TRBJ1-1 | TRBV6-6 | . | TGTGCCAGCAGTTACTCGAATCAGCGGGGTGAAGCTTTCTTT | CASSYSNQRGEAFF
. | TRBJ2-1 | TRBV27 | TRBD2 | TGTGCCAGCAGTTTAAGGCTAGCGGGGGGGTACAATGAGCAGTTCTTC | CASSLRLAGGYNEQFF
. | TRBJ1-3 | TRBV19 | . | TGTGCCAGTACTCCCATACAGGCTAGAAACACCATATATTTT | CASTPIQARNTIYF
few | TRBJ1-5 | TRBV28 | TRBD1 | TGTGCCAGCAGTTTAGACAGGGCGGGCAATCAGCCCCAGCATTTT | CASSLDRAGNQPQHF
. | TRBJ1-4 | TRBV9 | TRBD1 | TGTGCCAGCAGCCCCTCGGGACAGCCTGAAAAACTGTTTTTT | CASSPSGQPEKLFF
. | TRBJ2-3 | TRBV4-2 | TRBD2 | TGTGCCAGCAGCCGTGGGACTAGCGGCTACACAGATACGCAGTATTTT | CASSRGTSGYTDTQYF
. | TRBJ2-3 | TRBV5-1 | . | TGCGCCAGTGCGGTGAACCCTGGCACAGATACGCAGTATTTT | CASAVNPGTDTQYF
. | TRBJ1-4 | TRBV20-1 | . | TGCAGTGGAGCCTCAGGGGAAAAACTGTTTTTT | CSGASGEKLFF
. | TRBJ2-7 | TRBV30 | . | TGTGCCTGGTCCAGGGTTAGCTACGAGCAGTACTTC | CAWSRVSYEQYF
. | TRBJ2-7 | TRBV11-2 | TRBD2 | TGTGCCAGCAGCTCGCTCTACCGCGGGAGTGCCTACGAGCAGTACTTC | CASSSLYRGSAYEQYF
. | TRBJ2-7 | TRBV5-4 | . | TGTGCCAGCAGCGTAAGGGGAGGTGGCGAGCAGTACTTC | CASSVRGGGEQYF
. | TRBJ2-5 | TRBV5-1 | . | TGCGCCAGCAGCTTGGTGGAGCAAGAGACCCAGTACTTC | CASSLVEQETQYF
. | TRBJ1-2 | TRBV6-2/TRBV6-3 | TRBD1 | TGTGCCAGCAGTTACGGGACAGCTAACTATGGCTACACCTTC | CASSYGTANYGYTF
once | TRBJ2-5 | TRBV28 | TRBD2 | TGTGCCAGCAGTCCCCCTAGCGGGAGGGGCCAAGAGACCCAGTACTTC | CASSPPSGRGQETQYF
. | TRBJ2-1 | TRBV4-1 | TRBD2 | TGCGCCAGCAGCCCGATCCGGACTAGCGGGACACGCTACAATGAGCAGTTCTTC | CASSPIRTSGTRYNEQFF
. | TRBJ2-2 | TRBV24-1 | TRBD1 | TGTGCCACCAGTAAGACCGGGACAGCGAACACCGGGGAGCTGTTTTTT | CATSKTGTANTGELFF
. | TRBJ1-2 | TRBV19 | . | TGTGCCAGTAGTATAGCCCCCCGGGAGGGGCGGCACTATGGCTACACCTTC | CASSIAPREGRHYGYTF
. | TRBJ2-7 | TRBV30 | TRBD1 | TGTGCCTGGAGTGTCTCGACAGGGCAGTACGAGCAGTACTTC | CAWSVSTGQYEQYF
once | TRBJ2-1 | TRBV7-6 | TRBD2 | TGTGCCAGCAGCTTAGCGGGGACTAGCGGGATTCCGGTCAATGAGCAGTTCTTC | CASSLAGTSGIPVNEQFF
. | TRBJ1-1 | TRBV5-1 | . | TGCGCCAGCTCAAGACAGGACCAGAACACTGAAGCTTTCTTT | CASSRQDQNTEAFF
. | TRBJ2-5 | TRBV3-1/TRBV3-2 | . | TGTGCCAGCAGCCCCAGAGCAGGGGAAGAGACCCAGTACTTC | CASSPRAGEETQYF
. | TRBJ2-3 | TRBV19 | TRBD2 | TGTGCCAGTAAGATGGGCGGGAGGGCCAGAACGCAGTATTTT | CASKMGGRARTQYF
. | TRBJ1-6 | TRBV5-4 | . | TGTGCCAGCAAGGGTCAGGGGCAGACCTATTCACCCCTCCACTTT | CASKGQGQTYSPLHF
. | TRBJ1-5 | TRBV5-1 | TRBD1 | TGCGCCAGCAGCCTGGACAGGAATCAGCCCCAGCATTTT | CASSLDRNQPQHF
. | TRBJ2-7 | TRBV30 | TRBD1 | TGTGCCTGGGGGACAGGATATACCTACGAGCAGTACTTC | CAWGTGYTYEQYF
. | TRBJ1-5 | TRBV7-3 | TRBD1 | TGTGCCAGCAGCTTCACAGGGGGCGGGCCCCAGCATTTT | CASSFTGGGPQHF
once | TRBJ1-1 | TRBV18 | . | TGTGCCAGCTCACCATTGGGGGCGTCCACTGAAGCTTTCTTT | CASSPLGASTEAFF
. | TRBJ2-7 | TRBV3-1/TRBV3-2 | TRBD2 | TGTGCCAGCAGGACTAGCGGGGGGGACGAGCAGTACTTC | CASRTSGGDEQYF
. | TRBJ2-1 | TRBV19 | . | TGTGCCAGTAGTCTCCAGGGTGGCTCCTACAATGAGCAGTTCTTC | CASSLQGGSYNEQFF
. | TRBJ1-2 | TRBV19 | . | TGTGCCAGTAGTATATTCGCAACGGACTATGGCTACACCTTC | CASSIFATDYGYTF
. | TRBJ1-1 | TRBV7-9 | TRBD1 | TGTGCCAGCAGCCCCGTACAGGGGGCCCCTGAAGCTTTCTTT | CASSPVQGAPEAFF
. | TRBJ2-7 | TRBV21-1 | . | TGTGCCAGCAGCAAAGGGACAGGTCCCTACGAGCAGTACTTC | CASSKGTGPYEQYF
once | TRBJ2-4 | TRBV6-5 | TRBD2 | TGTGCCAGCAGTACCCGTCGGACTAGCGGAAACATTCAGTACTTC | CASSTRRTSGNIQYF